This T cell receptor (beta chain) was captured in a study of siplizumab effects on memory and regulatory T cells. Study-wide results and caveats: The drug siplizumab significantly decreased the alloreactive sequences that could be traced to unstimulated CD4+ memory cells. A major contribution to the alloresponse seemed to be made by naive T cells, which seemed more diverse than memory cells.

As regards this clone: Antigen: not known.

The germline V gene has CDR1 MDHEN and CDR2 SYDVKM. V was cut by 4 bases and J by 6 bases, with 13 bases left in between. CDR3 length: 13 amino acids. Repertoires were generated with immunoSEQ multiplex PCR, while TCRdb's copy carries only in-frame clones and drops some. The sample has roughly 60,000 clones, about 96% seen once; the top ten hold roughly 0.097%. This TCR derives from a human donor in good health. J is TRBJ2-7 and V is TRBV28; D gene unclear. Input material: naive CD8+ T cells sorted from blood. CDR3 bases: TGTGCCAGCAGTTGGACCCCCTCATCCGAGCAGTACTTC. Its translation: CASSWTPSSEQYF.